The sequence of this TCR beta chain was determined in a study of glioma-infiltrating T cells. Study findings and constraints: Non-neoplastic patients had below-expected tissue-blood divergence, while all gliomas exceeded expectation. Tissue and blood shared very few CDR3 sequences.

To note about this clonotype: Its target is not known.

This CDR3 spans 15 amino acids. The V end lost 0 bases, the J end lost 4 bases, and 11 bases lay between the germline ends. The iRepertoire nested amplicon-rescue multiplex PCR amplified TCR alpha and beta CDR3s from RNA. For one-step reverse transcription and amplification, about 90-400 ng of tissue mRNA or PBMC total RNA was used. TCRdb passed the multiplex PCR reads through MiXCR, listing each CDR3 protein once. The sample shows over 90,000 distinct CDR3 sequences, 25% to 35% of them seen only once. The sequence came from a human donor with low-grade glioma or glioblastoma, undergoing nonglioma brain surgery, or in good health (not recorded which). The material sequenced was glioma tissue, nonneoplastic brain tissue, or PBMCs (not recorded which). The rearrangement links TRBV12-3 or TRBV12-4 to TRBJ2-3, with D unclear. The DNA of the CDR3 is TGTGCCAGCAGTTTAGCGTCAGTGTGGTCAGATACGCAGTATTTT. Residues: CASSLASVWSDTQYF.